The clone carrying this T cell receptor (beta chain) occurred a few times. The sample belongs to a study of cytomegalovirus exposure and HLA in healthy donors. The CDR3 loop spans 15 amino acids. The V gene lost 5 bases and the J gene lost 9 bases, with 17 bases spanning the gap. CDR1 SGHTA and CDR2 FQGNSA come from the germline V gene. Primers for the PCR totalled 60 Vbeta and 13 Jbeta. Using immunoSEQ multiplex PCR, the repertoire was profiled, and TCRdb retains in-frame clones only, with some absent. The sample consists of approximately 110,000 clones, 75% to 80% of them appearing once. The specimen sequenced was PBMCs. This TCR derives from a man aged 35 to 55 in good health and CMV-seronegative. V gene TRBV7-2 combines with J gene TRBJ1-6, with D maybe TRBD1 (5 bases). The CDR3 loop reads CASSLTREGVSPLHF. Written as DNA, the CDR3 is TGTGCCAGCAGCCTAACAAGGGAAGGGGTTTCACCCCTCCACTTT. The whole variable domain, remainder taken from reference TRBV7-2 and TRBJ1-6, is GAGVSQSPSNKVTEKGKDVELRCDPISGHTALYWYRQSLGQGLEFLIYFQGNSAPDKSGLPSDRFSAERTGGSVSTLTIQRTQQEDSAVYLCASSLTREGVSPLHFGNGTRLTVT.